The clone carrying this TCR beta chain was detected a few times. Its antigen is currently unknown. This sample was included in a study of T cell repertoires in cytomegalovirus infection. TCRdb reprocessed the reads with MiXCR, giving one entry per CDR3 protein. The sample includes around 130,000 distinct CDR3 sequences, 20% to 30% of them seen just once. The source of this sequence is a human donor in good health (CMV status not recorded). Some clones in this sample may be carry-over from other donors' samples. What was sequenced was PBMCs, sequenced either directly or after in vitro stimulation (not recorded which).

The CDR3 bases are TGTGCCACCAGTGATCACGGGGCGACAGATACGCAGTATTTT. Amino acid sequence: CATSDHGATDTQYF. The chain is built from TRBV24-1 and TRBJ2-3, with D perhaps assigned TRBD1 or TRBD2 (5 bases each). This CDR3 is built from 14 residues. Germline V gives CDR1 KGHDR, CDR2 SFDVKD. V lost 3 bases and J lost 3, with 9 bases in between.